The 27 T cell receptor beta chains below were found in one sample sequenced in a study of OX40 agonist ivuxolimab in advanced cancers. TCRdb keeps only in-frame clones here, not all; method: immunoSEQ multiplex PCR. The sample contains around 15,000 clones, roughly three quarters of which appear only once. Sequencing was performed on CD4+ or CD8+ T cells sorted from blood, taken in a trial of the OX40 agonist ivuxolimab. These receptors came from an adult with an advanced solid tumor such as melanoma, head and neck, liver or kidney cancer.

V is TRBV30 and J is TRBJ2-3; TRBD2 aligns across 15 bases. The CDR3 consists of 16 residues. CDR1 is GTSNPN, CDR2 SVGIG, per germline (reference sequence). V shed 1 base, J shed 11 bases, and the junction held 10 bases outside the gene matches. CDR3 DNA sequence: TGTGCCTGGAGTGGGTCCGGGACTAGCGGGGGGCCGGAGCAGTATTTT. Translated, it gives CAWSGSGTSGGPEQYF.

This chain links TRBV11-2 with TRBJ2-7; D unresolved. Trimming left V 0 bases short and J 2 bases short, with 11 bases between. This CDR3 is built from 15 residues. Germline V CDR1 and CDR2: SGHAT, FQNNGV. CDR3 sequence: CASSLDRQSAYEQYF. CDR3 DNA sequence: TGTGCCAGCAGCTTAGATCGGCAGAGTGCCTACGAGCAGTACTTC.

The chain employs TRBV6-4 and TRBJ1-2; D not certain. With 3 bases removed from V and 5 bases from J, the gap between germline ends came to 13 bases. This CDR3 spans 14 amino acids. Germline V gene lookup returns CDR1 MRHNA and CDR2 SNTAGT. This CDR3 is CASSDVYKAYGYTF. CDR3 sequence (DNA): TGTGCCAGCAGTGATGTTTATAAGGCTTATGGCTACACCTTC.

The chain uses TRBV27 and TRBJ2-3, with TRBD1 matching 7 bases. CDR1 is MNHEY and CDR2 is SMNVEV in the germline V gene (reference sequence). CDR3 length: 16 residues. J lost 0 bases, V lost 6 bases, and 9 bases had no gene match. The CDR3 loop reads CASSDTGAESTDTQYF. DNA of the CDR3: TGTGCCAGCAGCGATACAGGGGCGGAGAGCACAGATACGCAGTATTTT.

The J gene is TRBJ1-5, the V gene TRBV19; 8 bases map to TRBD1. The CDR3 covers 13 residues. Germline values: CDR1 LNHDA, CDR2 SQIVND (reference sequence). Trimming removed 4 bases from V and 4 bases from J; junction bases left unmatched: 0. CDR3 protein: CASSRQGNQPQHF. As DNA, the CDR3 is TGTGCCAGTAGTAGACAGGGGAATCAGCCCCAGCATTTT.

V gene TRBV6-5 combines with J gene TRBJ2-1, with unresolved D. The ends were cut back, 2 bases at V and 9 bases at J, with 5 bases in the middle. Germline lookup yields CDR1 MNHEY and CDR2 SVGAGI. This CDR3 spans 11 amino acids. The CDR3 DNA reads TGTGCCAGCAGTTACCTTGTTGAGCAGTTCTTC. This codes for CASSYLVEQFF.

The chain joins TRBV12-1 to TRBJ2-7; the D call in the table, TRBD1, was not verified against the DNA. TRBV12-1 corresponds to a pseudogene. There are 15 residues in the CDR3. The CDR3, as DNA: TGTGCCAGCAGCTTTGCGGGCCCAGGGTTCTACGAGCAGTACTTC. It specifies CASSFAGPGFYEQYF.

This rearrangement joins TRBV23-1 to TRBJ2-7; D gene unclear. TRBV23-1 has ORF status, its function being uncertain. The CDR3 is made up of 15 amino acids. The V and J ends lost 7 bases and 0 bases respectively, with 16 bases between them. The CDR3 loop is CASTPVRRISYEQYF. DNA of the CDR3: TGCGCCAGCACCCCCGTGCGGCGAATCTCCTACGAGCAGTACTTC.

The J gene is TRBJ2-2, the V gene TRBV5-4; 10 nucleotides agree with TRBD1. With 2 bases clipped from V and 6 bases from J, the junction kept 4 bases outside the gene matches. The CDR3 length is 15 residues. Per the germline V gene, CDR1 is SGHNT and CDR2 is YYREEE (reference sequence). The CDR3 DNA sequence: TGTGCCAGCAGCTTCCGACAGGGGGCTGCCGGGGAGCTGTTTTTT. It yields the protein CASSFRQGAAGELFF. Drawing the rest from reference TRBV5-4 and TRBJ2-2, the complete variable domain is ETGVTQSPTHLIKTRGQQVTLRCSSQSGHNTVSWYQQALGQGPQFIFQYYREEENGRGNFPPRFSGLQFPNYSSELNVNALELDDSALYLCASSFRQGAAGELFFGEGSRLTVL.

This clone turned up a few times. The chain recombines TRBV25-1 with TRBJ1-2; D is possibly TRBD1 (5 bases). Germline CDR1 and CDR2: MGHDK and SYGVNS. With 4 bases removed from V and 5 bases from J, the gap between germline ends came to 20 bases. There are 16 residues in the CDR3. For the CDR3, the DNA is TGTGCCAGCAGTGCAACATTCGCCGGGACGGCATATGGCTACACCTTC. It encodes CASSATFAGTAYGYTF.

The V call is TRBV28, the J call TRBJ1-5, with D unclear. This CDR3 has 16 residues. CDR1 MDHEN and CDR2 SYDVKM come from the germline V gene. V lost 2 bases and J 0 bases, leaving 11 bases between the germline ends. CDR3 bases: TGTGCCAGCAGTTTAACGTCCGTTTATAGCAATCAGCCCCAGCATTTT. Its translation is CASSLTSVYSNQPQHF.

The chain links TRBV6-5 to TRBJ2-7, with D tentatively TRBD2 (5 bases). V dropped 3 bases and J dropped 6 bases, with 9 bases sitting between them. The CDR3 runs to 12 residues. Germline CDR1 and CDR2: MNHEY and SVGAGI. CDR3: CASSYPGSEQYF. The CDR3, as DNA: TGTGCCAGCAGTTATCCGGGGTCCGAGCAGTACTTC.

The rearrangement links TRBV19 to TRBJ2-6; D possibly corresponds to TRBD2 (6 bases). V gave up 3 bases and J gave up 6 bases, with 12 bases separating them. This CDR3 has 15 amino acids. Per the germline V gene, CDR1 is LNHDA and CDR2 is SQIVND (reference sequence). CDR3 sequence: CASSMRRAAANVLTF. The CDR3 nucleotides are TGTGCCAGTAGTATGAGGAGGGCGGCGGCCAACGTCCTGACTTTC.

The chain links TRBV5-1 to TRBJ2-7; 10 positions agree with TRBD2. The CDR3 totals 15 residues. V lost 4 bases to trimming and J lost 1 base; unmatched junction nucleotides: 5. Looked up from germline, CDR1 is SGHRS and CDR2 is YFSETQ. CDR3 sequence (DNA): TGCGCCAGCAGCCAGCGGGGGGGCCCGTCCTACGAGCAGTACTTC. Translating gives CASSQRGGPSYEQYF.

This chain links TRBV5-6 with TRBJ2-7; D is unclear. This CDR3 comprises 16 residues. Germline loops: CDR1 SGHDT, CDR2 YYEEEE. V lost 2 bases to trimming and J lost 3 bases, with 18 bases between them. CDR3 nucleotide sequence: TGTGCCAGCAGCTTCCCCCCATCGGCCGTCGACTACGAGCAGTACTTC. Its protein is CASSFPPSAVDYEQYF.

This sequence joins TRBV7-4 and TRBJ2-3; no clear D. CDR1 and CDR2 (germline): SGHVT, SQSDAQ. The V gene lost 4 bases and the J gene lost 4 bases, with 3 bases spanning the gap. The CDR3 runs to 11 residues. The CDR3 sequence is CASSSADTQYF. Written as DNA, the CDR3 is TGTGCCAGCAGCTCGGCAGATACGCAGTATTTT.

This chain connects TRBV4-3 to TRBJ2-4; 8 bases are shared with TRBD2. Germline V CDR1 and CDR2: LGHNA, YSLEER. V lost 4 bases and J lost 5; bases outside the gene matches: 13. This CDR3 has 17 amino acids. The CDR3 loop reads CASSPTGGARRENIQYF. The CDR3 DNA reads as TGCGCCAGCAGCCCCACGGGGGGGGCGAGACGCGAAAACATTCAGTACTTC.

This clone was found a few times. CDR3: CASSQGGGRSATNEKLFF. Here the CDR3 DNA reads TGCGCCAGCAGCCAAGGGGGGGGCAGATCTGCAACTAATGAAAAACTGTTTTTT. This chain joins TRBV4-1 and TRBJ1-4; D possibly corresponds to TRBD1 (6 bases). V was pared by 1 base and J by 0 bases, with 15 bases between. Germline V gene sequence: CDR1 MGHRA, CDR2 YSYEKL. The CDR3 sequence is 18 residues long.

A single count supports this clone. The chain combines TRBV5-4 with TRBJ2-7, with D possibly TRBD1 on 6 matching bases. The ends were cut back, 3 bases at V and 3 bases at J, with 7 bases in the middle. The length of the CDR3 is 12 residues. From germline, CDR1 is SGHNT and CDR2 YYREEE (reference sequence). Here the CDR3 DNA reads TGTGCCAGCAGCTGGGACAACTACGAGCAGTACTTC. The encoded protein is CASSWDNYEQYF.

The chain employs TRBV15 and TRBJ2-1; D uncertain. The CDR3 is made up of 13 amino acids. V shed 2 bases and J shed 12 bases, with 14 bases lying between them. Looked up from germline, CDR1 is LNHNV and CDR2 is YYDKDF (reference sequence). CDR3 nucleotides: TGTGCCACCAGCAGACCCATGGCAGTGGTGCAGTTCTTC. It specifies CATSRPMAVVQFF.

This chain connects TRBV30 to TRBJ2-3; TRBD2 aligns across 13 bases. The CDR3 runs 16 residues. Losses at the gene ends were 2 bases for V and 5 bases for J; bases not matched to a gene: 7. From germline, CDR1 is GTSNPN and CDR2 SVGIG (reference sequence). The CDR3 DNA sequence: TGTGCCTGGAGTCAAGGGACTAGCGGGGCGGGAGATACGCAGTATTTT. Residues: CAWSQGTSGAGDTQYF.

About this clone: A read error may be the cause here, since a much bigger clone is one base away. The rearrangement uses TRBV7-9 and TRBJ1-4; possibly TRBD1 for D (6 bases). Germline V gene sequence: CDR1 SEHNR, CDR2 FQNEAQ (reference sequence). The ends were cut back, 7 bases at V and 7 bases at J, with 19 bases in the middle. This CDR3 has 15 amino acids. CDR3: CASNPRSNRAEKLFF. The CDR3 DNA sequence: TGTGCCAGCAACCCCCGGTCAAACAGGGCTGAAAAACTGTTTTTT.

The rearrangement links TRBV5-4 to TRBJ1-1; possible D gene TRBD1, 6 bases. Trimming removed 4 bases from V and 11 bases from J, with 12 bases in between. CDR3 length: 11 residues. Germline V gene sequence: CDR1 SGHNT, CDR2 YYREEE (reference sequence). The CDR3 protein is CASSLGGTAFF. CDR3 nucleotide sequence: TGTGCCAGCAGCCTCGGGGGCACGGCTTTCTTT.

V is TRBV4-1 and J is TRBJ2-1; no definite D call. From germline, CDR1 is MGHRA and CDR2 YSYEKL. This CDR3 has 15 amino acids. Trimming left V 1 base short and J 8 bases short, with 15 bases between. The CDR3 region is CASSQVTTTRDEQFF. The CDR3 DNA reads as TGCGCCAGCAGCCAAGTGACGACCACCCGGGATGAGCAGTTCTTC.

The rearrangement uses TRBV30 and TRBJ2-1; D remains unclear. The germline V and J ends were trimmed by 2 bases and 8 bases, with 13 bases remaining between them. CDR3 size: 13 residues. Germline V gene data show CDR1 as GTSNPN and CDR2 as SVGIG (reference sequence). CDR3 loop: CAWSYGNKDEQFF. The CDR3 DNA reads TGTGCCTGGAGTTATGGAAATAAGGATGAGCAGTTCTTC.

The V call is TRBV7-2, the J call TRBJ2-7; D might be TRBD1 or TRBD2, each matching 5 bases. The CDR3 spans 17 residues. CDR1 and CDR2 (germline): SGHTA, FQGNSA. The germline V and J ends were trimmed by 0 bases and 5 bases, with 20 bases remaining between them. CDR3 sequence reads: CASSLAFRQDLGDEQYF. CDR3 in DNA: TGTGCCAGCAGCTTAGCGTTCCGCCAGGACCTGGGGGACGAGCAGTACTTC.

CDR3: CSVGDSGPYGYTF. The CDR3, as DNA: TGCAGCGTTGGGGACAGTGGGCCCTATGGCTACACCTTC. The chain recombines TRBV29-1 with TRBJ1-2; 7 bases match TRBD1. V lost 4 bases, J lost 4 bases, and 6 bases stayed unmatched. CDR1 is SQVTM and CDR2 is ANQGSEA in the germline V gene. CDR3 size: 13 residues.